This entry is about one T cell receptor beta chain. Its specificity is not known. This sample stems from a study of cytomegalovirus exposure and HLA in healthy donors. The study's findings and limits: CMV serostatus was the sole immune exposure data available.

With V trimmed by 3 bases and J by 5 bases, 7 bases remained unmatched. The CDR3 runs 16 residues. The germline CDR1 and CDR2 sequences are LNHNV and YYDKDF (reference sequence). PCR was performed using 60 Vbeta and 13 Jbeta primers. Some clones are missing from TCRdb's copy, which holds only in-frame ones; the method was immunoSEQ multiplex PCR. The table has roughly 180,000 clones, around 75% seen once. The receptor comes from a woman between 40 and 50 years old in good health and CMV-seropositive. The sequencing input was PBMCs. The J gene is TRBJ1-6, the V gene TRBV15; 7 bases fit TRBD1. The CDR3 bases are TGTGCCACCAGCAGTCGGGCCGGGACAGATAATTCACCCCTCCACTTT. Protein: CATSSRAGTDNSPLHF.